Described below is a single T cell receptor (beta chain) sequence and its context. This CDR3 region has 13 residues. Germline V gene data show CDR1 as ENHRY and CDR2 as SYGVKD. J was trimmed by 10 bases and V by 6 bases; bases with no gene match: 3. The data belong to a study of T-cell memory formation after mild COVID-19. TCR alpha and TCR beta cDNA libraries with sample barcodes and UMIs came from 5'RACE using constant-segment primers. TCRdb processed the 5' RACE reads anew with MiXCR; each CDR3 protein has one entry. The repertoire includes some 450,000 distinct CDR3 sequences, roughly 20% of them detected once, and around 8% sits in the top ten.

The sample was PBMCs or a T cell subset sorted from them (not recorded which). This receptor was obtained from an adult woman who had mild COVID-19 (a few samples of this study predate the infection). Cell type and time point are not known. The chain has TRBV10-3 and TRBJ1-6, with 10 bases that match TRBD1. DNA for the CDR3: TGTGCCATCAGAGGGACAGGGGAGTCACCCCTCCACTTT. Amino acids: CAIRGTGESPLHF.